This T cell receptor beta chain was profiled in a study of OX40 agonist ivuxolimab in advanced cancers. Study in general: Hepatocellular carcinoma, melanoma, renal cell or head and neck cancer affected the dose-escalation patients. Findings of the study overall: Some nonresponders also had low normalized T-cell clonal expansion. The CD4+ and CD8+ T cells in the blood had expanded clonally by week 6 at 0.1 to 3.0 mg/kg.

Details on this clone: What it recognizes is unknown.

The method was immunoSEQ multiplex PCR; TCRdb's version includes in-frame clones alone and lacks a portion of them. This sample has about 120,000 clones, with 93% found just once. The CDR3 is made up of 14 amino acids. The V gene's germline CDR1 is MDHEN and CDR2 SYDVKM. V shed 3 bases and J 8 bases; nucleotides not matched to a gene: 8. Sampling times: baseline, cycle 4 day 1, cycle 7 day 1. Sequencing was performed on CD4+ or CD8+ T cells sorted from blood, taken in a trial of the OX40 agonist ivuxolimab. The chain links TRBV28 to TRBJ1-2; 8 nucleotides agree with TRBD1. The receptor's source is an adult with an advanced solid tumor such as melanoma, head and neck, liver or kidney cancer. The CDR3 DNA reads as TGTGCCAGCAGTTTCGGACAGGGCCGCGAGGGCTACACCTTC. Translating gives CASSFGQGREGYTF.